Below, 14 T cell receptor beta chains from the same sample are listed, as sequenced in a study of molecular identifiers for immune sequencing clone quantification. TCRdb called the PCR reads again in MiXCR, with one record for every CDR3 protein. The sample lists some 650,000 distinct CDR3 sequences; about 20% were seen once. Input material: naive CD8+ T cells from blood, with Jurkat cell RNA spiked in. Subset denoted: FACS-sorted CD8+CD4-CCR7+CD45RA+ naive T cells. These receptors all come from a human donor in good health. Some libraries in this study had Jurkat cell RNA spiked in.

This clonotype has just a few counts. The chain uses TRBV30 and TRBJ1-1; D gene uncertain. CDR1 and CDR2 from the germline V gene are GTSNPN and SVGIG (reference sequence). V was pared by 1 base and J by 1 base, with 7 bases between. The CDR3 sequence is 13 residues long. The CDR3 is CAWSAPGNTEAFF. CDR3 sequence (DNA): TGTGCCTGGAGTGCCCCAGGGAACACTGAAGCTTTCTTT. Full variable domain (outside the CDR3, taken from reference TRBV30 and TRBJ1-1): SQTIHQWPATLVQPVGSPLSLECTVEGTSNPNLYWYRQAAGRGLQLLFYSVGIGQISSEVPQNLSASRPQDRQFILSSKKLLLSDSGFYLCAWSAPGNTEAFFGQGTRLTVV.

On this clonotype itself: The junction departs from germline at one end; a sequencing error may be responsible. The chain joins TRBV7-9 to TRBJ2-7, with unresolved D. The CDR3 has 13 residues. Germline V gives CDR1 SEHNR, CDR2 FQNEAQ (reference sequence). The CDR3 reads CAGSSSASYEQYF. CDR3 bases: TGTGCCGGCAGCTCGTCCGCGTCCTACGAGCAGTACTTC.

Turning to this clonotype: A much larger clonotype is one base distant, so this may be a read error. The rearrangement uses TRBV11-2 and TRBJ1-5; a possible D gene is TRBD1 (6 bases). This CDR3 contains 16 residues. Looked up from germline, CDR1 is SGHAT and CDR2 is FQNNGV. With 4 bases removed from V and 3 bases from J, the gap between germline ends came to 16 bases. This CDR3 is CASSSSAGVSNQPQHF. The CDR3 bases are TGTGCCAGCAGCTCCTCGGCAGGGGTCTCCAATCAGCCCCAGCATTTT.

The chain has TRBV24-1 and TRBJ2-1; the D gene is possibly TRBD2 (6 bases). The length of the CDR3 is 14 residues. In germline, CDR1 is KGHDR, CDR2 SFDVKD. Trimming left V 0 bases short and J 4 bases short, with 6 bases between. CDR3 bases: TGTGCCACCAGTGATTTGCGGGGGTACAATGAGCAGTTCTTC. Translating gives CATSDLRGYNEQFF.

This clonotype was picked up many times. The chain combines TRBV5-1 with TRBJ2-3; maybe TRBD2 (6 bases). Germline V lookup: CDR1 SGHRS, CDR2 YFSETQ. The CDR3 length is 14 residues. Trimming cost V 0 bases and J 6 bases, with 11 bases left between them. The CDR3 loop is CASSLAPGLDTQYF. The CDR3 coding sequence is TGCGCCAGCAGCTTGGCCCCGGGACTGGATACGCAGTATTTT.

This clonotype showed up just a few times. This sequence joins TRBV30 and TRBJ1-5; D call uncertain. This CDR3 has 15 residues. V shed 2 bases and J shed 0 bases, with 11 bases lying between them. CDR1 GTSNPN and CDR2 SVGIG come from the germline V gene (reference sequence). CDR3 in amino acids: CAWSLYGYSNQPQHF. As DNA, the CDR3 is TGTGCCTGGAGTCTGTATGGTTATAGCAATCAGCCCCAGCATTTT.

This clonotype was recorded many times. The V and J genes are TRBV4-3 and TRBJ2-7; 8 positions agree with TRBD1. The trim removed 2 bases at V and 4 bases at J, leaving 7 bases unmatched. The CDR3 has 15 amino acids. The germline gives CDR1 LGHNA, CDR2 YSLEER. The DNA of the CDR3 is TGCGCCAGCAGCCAAACGACAGGGGATAGGTACGAGCAGTACTTC. It codes for CASSQTTGDRYEQYF.

This clonotype was seen only a few times. This may be a read error, as it is one base from a much larger clone. The chain recombines TRBV6-5 with TRBJ2-6; D is ambiguous. This CDR3 comprises 11 residues. Germline V gene data show CDR1 as MNHEY and CDR2 as SVGAGI. Trimming removed 8 bases from V and 4 bases from J, with 3 bases in between. This chain's CDR3 is CASQGANVLTF. CDR3 in DNA: TGTGCCAGCCAGGGGGCCAACGTCCTGACTTTC.

This chain connects TRBV19 to TRBJ2-2; possibly TRBD1 for D (5 bases). The CDR3 sequence is 17 residues long. Trimming took off 5 bases at V and 6 bases at J, with 22 bases between the two ends. The germline CDR1 and CDR2 sequences are LNHDA and SQIVND (reference sequence). The CDR3 region has the DNA TGTGCCAGTAGTTCCTTTCGGCAGGGTAAAGGGTCCGGGGAGCTGTTTTTT. This encodes CASSSFRQGKGSGELFF.

This clonotype was seen a few times. The V gene is TRBV10-3, the J gene TRBJ2-1; 10 bases are a match to TRBD2. CDR3 length equals 18 residues. Trimming cost V 2 bases and J 10 bases; bases outside gene matches: 17. Germline assignment: CDR1 ENHRY and CDR2 SYGVKD. CDR3 region: CAISETGGGSSGSREQFF. DNA of the CDR3: TGTGCCATCAGTGAGACAGGAGGGGGGTCTAGCGGGAGCAGGGAGCAGTTCTTC.

This clonotype occurred a few times. The V call is TRBV19, the J call TRBJ1-5; D unclear. The CDR3 has 14 residues. The germline V gene encodes CDR1 LNHDA and CDR2 SQIVND (reference sequence). V shed 9 bases and J shed 5 bases, with 17 bases lying between them. CDR3 nucleotides: TGTGCCAGCACCACAGTGTTTATGGATCAGCCCCAGCATTTT. It encodes CASTTVFMDQPQHF.

As regards this clonotype: This may stem from a read error, because a much larger clone lies one nucleotide away. This chain uses TRBV12-3 or TRBV12-4 with TRBJ2-1, with 10 bases fitting TRBD2. CDR3 length: 19 amino acids. V dropped 7 bases and J dropped 0; count of bases not matched to a gene: 15. The CDR3 here is CASNQPGLAETSSYNEQFF. DNA of the CDR3: TGTGCCAGCAACCAACCCGGACTAGCGGAGACGAGCTCCTACAATGAGCAGTTCTTC.

Worth noting for this clonotype: It may be a read error: a sequence one base away is much more abundant. The genes are TRBV9 and TRBJ2-7; D is ambiguous. Trimming removed 2 bases at V and 4 bases at J, with 13 bases between. The germline V gene has CDR1 SGDLS and CDR2 YYNGEE. This CDR3 spans 14 amino acids. This CDR3 reads CASSVGPKGYEQYF. Here the CDR3 DNA reads TGTGCCAGCAGCGTTGGGCCCAAAGGTTACGAGCAGTACTTC. The full variable domain, completed using reference TRBV9 and TRBJ2-7, is DSGVTQTPKHLITATGQRVTLRCSPRSGDLSVYWYQQSLDQGLQFLIQYYNGEERAKGNILERFSAQQFPDLHSELNLSSLELGDSALYFCASSVGPKGYEQYFGPGTRLTVT.

V usage is TRBV5-6 and J usage is TRBJ2-2; 9 positions match TRBD1. This CDR3 is 17 amino acids long. Germline V gene lookup returns CDR1 SGHDT and CDR2 YYEEEE. With V trimmed by 1 base and J by 3 bases, 7 bases remained unmatched. The CDR3 here is CASSLYLGTGYTGELFF. In DNA form, the CDR3 reads TGTGCCAGCAGCTTGTACTTAGGGACAGGGTACACCGGGGAGCTGTTTTTT. Full variable domain (missing parts from reference TRBV5-6 and TRBJ2-2): DAGVTQSPTHLIKTRGQQVTLRCSPKSGHDTVSWYQQALGQGPQFIFQYYEEEERQRGNFPDRFSGHQFPNYSSELNVNALLLGDSALYLCASSLYLGTGYTGELFFGEGSRLTVL.